These T cell receptor beta chains were read from a single sample in a study of cytomegalovirus exposure and HLA in healthy donors. Using immunoSEQ multiplex PCR, the repertoire was profiled, and TCRdb retains in-frame clones only, with some absent. The sample contains approximately 140,000 clones, about three quarters of which appear only once. The sample comprised PBMCs. All receptors come from a woman aged 40 to 50 in good health and CMV-seronegative. Both conserved end residues are part of each CDR3. A D gene is named only where the DNA matches it firmly. Where a row states a size, it is once, few, many or the class of an expanded clone; other rows omit it.

>TRBV6-5|few|15|.|TRBJ1-2
TGTGCCAGCAGTTACTCCCCCGACAGGCTCTATGGCTACACCTTC
CASSYSPDRLYGYTF
>TRBV7-2|.|12|.|TRBJ2-5
TGTGCCAGCAGCTTAGACAGGGAGACCCAGTACTTC
CASSLDRETQYF
>TRBV28|.|15|TRBD1|TRBJ1-1
TGTGCCAGCAGACAGGACAGGGTATCTAACACTGAAGCTTTCTTT
CASRQDRVSNTEAFF
>TRBV4-1|.|15|.|TRBJ1-1
TGCGCCAGCAGCCAAGGCCGGGAGGCGAACGCTGAAGCTTTCTTT
CASSQGREANAEAFF
>TRBV7-6|.|13|.|TRBJ1-2
TGTGCCAGCAGTTCCCTCGCTAACTATGGCTACACCTTC
CASSSLANYGYTF
>TRBV7-2|.|15|TRBD1|TRBJ2-1
TGTGCCAGCAGCTTTTATGGACAGGGAGGTGATGAGCAGTTCTTC
CASSFYGQGGDEQFF
>TRBV7-8|.|11|.|TRBJ2-3
TGTGCCAGCAGCTCGAGGGATACGCAGTATTTT
CASSSRDTQYF
>TRBV7-9|once|15|.|TRBJ1-4
TGTTCCAGCAGCTTAGACGACGGGGTAAAGGAAAAACTGTTTTTT
CSSSLDDGVKEKLFF
>TRBV5-5|.|15|.|TRBJ1-5
TGTGCCAGCAGCTTAGGGGCACGTCAGGGTCAGCCCCAGCATTTT
CASSLGARQGQPQHF
>TRBV7-9|.|15|.|TRBJ1-1
TGTGCCAGCAGCTCCCTTGGCAGATTGAACACTGAAGCTTTCTTT
CASSSLGRLNTEAFF
>TRBV4-2|.|14|TRBD2|TRBJ2-1
TGTGCCAGCAGCCAAGTCGGGGGGATGAATGAGCAGTTCTTC
CASSQVGGMNEQFF
>TRBV7-8|once|15|TRBD2|TRBJ2-3
TGTGCCAGCAGCCGACGGGGGGGTGAGGTAGATACGCAGTATTTT
CASSRRGGEVDTQYF
>TRBV4-1|few|15|TRBD1|TRBJ1-1
TGCGCCAGCAGCCAACCTACAGGGGGCTTGTCTGAAGCTTTCTTT
CASSQPTGGLSEAFF
>TRBV7-8|.|16|TRBD2|TRBJ2-1
TGTGCCAGCAGCTCCCTGGCGGGGGTAGAAAACAATGAGCAGTTCTTC
CASSSLAGVENNEQFF
>TRBV28|.|16|.|TRBJ1-1
TGTGCCAGCAGTTCACCGGCAGGCCCCATGAACACTGAAGCTTTCTTT
CASSSPAGPMNTEAFF
>TRBV27|.|15|TRBD2|TRBJ2-2
TGTGCCAGCCGCCCCGGGATAGCGGGCACCGGGGAGCTGTTTTTT
CASRPGIAGTGELFF
>TRBV9|.|13|.|TRBJ2-7
TGTGCCAGCAGCCCATCCCAGGGCTACGAGCAGTACTTC
CASSPSQGYEQYF
>TRBV11-2|.|14|.|TRBJ1-3
TGTGCCAGCAGACTTGTAAGCTCTGGAAACACCATATATTTT
CASRLVSSGNTIYF
>TRBV5-4|.|17|TRBD2|TRBJ2-5
TGTGCCAGCAGCATCGGGCTAGCGGGGGGCCCGGGGGAGACCCAGTACTTC
CASSIGLAGGPGETQYF
>TRBV19|.|15|TRBD2|TRBJ2-3
TGTGCCAGGGAAACGACTAGCGGGGGCACAGATACGCAGTATTTT
CARETTSGGTDTQYF
>TRBV4-1|.|18|TRBD2|TRBJ2-2
TGCGCCAGCAGCCAAGTTACCCAACTAGCGGTGAACACCGGGGAGCTGTTTTTT
CASSQVTQLAVNTGELFF
>TRBV27|.|15|.|TRBJ1-5
TGTGCCAGCAGTTTAGGAGGGGTTGACAATCAGCCCCAGCATTTT
CASSLGGVDNQPQHF
>TRBV9|.|16|.|TRBJ2-7
TGTGCCAGCAGCGTTGATCTTCGGGGAGTTCGGGACGAGCAGTACTTC
CASSVDLRGVRDEQYF
>TRBV6-4|few|14|TRBD1|TRBJ1-2
TGTGCCAGCAGTCCGACAGGGGCGAACTATGGCTACACCTTC
CASSPTGANYGYTF
>TRBV29-1|once|11|.|TRBJ1-1
TGCAGCGTTGCCGTTAACACTGAAGCTTTCTTT
CSVAVNTEAFF
>TRBV6-6|.|14|.|TRBJ1-2
TGTGCCAGCAGTTACTCTCGGGTAATAAGCGGCTACACCTTC
CASSYSRVISGYTF
>TRBV20-1|.|10|.|TRBJ1-1
TGCAGTGCTGAGGTGGCTGAAGCTTTCTTT
CSAEVAEAFF
>TRBV2|.|13|TRBD1|TRBJ2-5
TGTGCCAGCTCCGACAGGGAGCGAGAGACCCAGTACTTC
CASSDRERETQYF
>TRBV6-6|.|15|TRBD2|TRBJ2-1
TGTGCCAGCAGTGGTAGCGGGGACTCCTACAATGAGCAGTTCTTC
CASSGSGDSYNEQFF
>TRBV2|few|12|.|TRBJ2-7
TGTGCCGCCAGGGGCGACAACTACGAGCAGTACTTC
CAARGDNYEQYF
>TRBV5-4|.|15|TRBD1|TRBJ1-4
TGTGCCAGCAGCTTACAGGGGAGAGCTAATGAAAAACTGTTTTTT
CASSLQGRANEKLFF
>TRBV2|.|13|.|TRBJ2-5
TGTGCCAGCAGTGGGACAGACCAAGAGACCCAGTACTTC
CASSGTDQETQYF
>TRBV15|.|13|.|TRBJ2-1
TGTGCCACCAGCAGAGAAAGACACGGTGAGCAGTTCTTC
CATSRERHGEQFF
>TRBV25-1|few|13|.|TRBJ2-1
TGTGCCAGCAGTGTAAAGGGGATCAATGAGCAGTTCTTC
CASSVKGINEQFF
>TRBV4-3|few|14|.|TRBJ1-1
TGCGCCAGCAGCCAATCAGGGGTGAACACTGAAGCTTTCTTT
CASSQSGVNTEAFF
>TRBV15|.|17|.|TRBJ1-5
TGTGCCACCAGCAGAGATAGCGGGGAGCCTAGAAATCAGCCCCAGCATTTT
CATSRDSGEPRNQPQHF
>TRBV5-1|.|15|TRBD1|TRBJ1-4
TGCGCCAGCAGCATAGAGACAGGGGGTGTTGTGAAACTGTTTTTT
CASSIETGGVVKLFF
>TRBV27|.|15|.|TRBJ1-2
TGTGCCAGCAGTGCCGACGGGGGTGGACGCTATGGCTACACCTTC
CASSADGGGRYGYTF
>TRBV5-1|.|13|.|TRBJ2-1
TGCGCCAGCAGCCCCGGGGGTTATAATGAACAGTTCTTC
CASSPGGYNEQFF
>TRBV27|.|13|.|TRBJ1-2
TGTGCCAGCAGTTCATACGGGACACAGGAACGTACCTTC
CASSSYGTQERTF
>TRBV2|.|16|TRBD2|TRBJ2-5
TGTGCCAGCAGTCCTAGCGGGGTGAGGGGCGCAGAGACCCAGTACTTC
CASSPSGVRGAETQYF
>TRBV5-1|few|15|TRBD1|TRBJ1-1
TGCGCCAGCAGCCCGGCCGGGACAGACAACACTGAAGCTTTCTTT
CASSPAGTDNTEAFF
>TRBV6-6|.|12|.|TRBJ2-3
TGTGCCAGCACCCGCTCTTCCGGTACGCAGTATTTT
CASTRSSGTQYF
>TRBV5-6|.|13|.|TRBJ2-5
TGTGCCAGCAGCTTGTTAGCAACGGAGACCCAGTACTTC
CASSLLATETQYF
>TRBV5-1|.|12|.|TRBJ2-2
TGCGCCAGCAGCTACGGACAGGGGGAGCTGTTTTTT
CASSYGQGELFF
>TRBV5-4|.|15|.|TRBJ1-1
TGTGCCAGCAGCTTGTTAGGAGAACTGAACACTGAAGCTTTCTTT
CASSLLGELNTEAFF